These 5 T cell receptor beta chains originate from one sample sequenced in a study of cytomegalovirus exposure and HLA in healthy donors listed by TCRdb under 2017. The method was the immunoSEQ multiplex PCR assay. The multiplex PCR relied on a mix of 60 forward primers for TCR Vbeta segments and 13 reverse primers for TCR Jbeta segments. TCRdb holds this immuneACCESS table with in-frame rearrangements only. Some clones are missing; in checked studies, unresolved V genes explain under half, and the rest has no known cause. Across this sample there are 100,000 to 150,000 clones, with approximately 78% seen only once. About 3% of the sample goes to the ten largest clones. The specimen was PBMCs. These TCRs come from a human donor in good health.

Worth noting for this clone: Other nucleotide sequences from this sample produce the same CDR3. The CDR3 nucleotides read TGTGCCAGCAGGGCAGGGGTCGGGCAGCCCCAGCATTTT. As protein: CASRAGVGQPQHF. This chain uses TRBV2 with TRBJ1-5; possible D gene TRBD1, 6 bases. Trimming removed 6 bases from V and 7 bases from J, with 13 bases in between. CDR1 is SNHLY and CDR2 is FYNNEI in the germline V gene. This CDR3 contains 13 residues.

This sequence joins TRBV6-1 and TRBJ2-7; 10 nucleotides match TRBD1. The CDR3 contains 14 residues. The ends lost 5 bases at V and 4 bases at J; junction bases unmatched: 5. CDR1 is MNHNS, CDR2 SASEGT, per germline. The CDR3 DNA reads as TGTGCCAGCAGTCCCGGACAGGGGGTGTACGAGCAGTACTTC. Protein product: CASSPGQGVYEQYF.

V is TRBV30 and J is TRBJ2-5; unclear D gene. The J call is uncertain, as TRBJ2-7 better fits the DNA end. The CDR3 is 15 residues long. Germline V gene data show CDR1 as GTSNPN and CDR2 as SVGIG (reference sequence). CDR3 nucleotides: TGTGCCTGGAGCGTTAGCTCGCCGAGCTCCTACGAGCAGTACTTC. It specifies CAWSVSSPSSYEQYF.

This clone came up once. The chain recombines TRBV6-5 with TRBJ1-1; D might be TRBD1 (6 bases). The CDR3 consists of 15 residues. V lost 3 bases to trimming and J lost 5 bases, with 16 bases between them. Germline V gives CDR1 MNHEY, CDR2 SVGAGI. The CDR3 is CASSYEGVMVTEAFF. The CDR3 DNA follows: TGTGCCAGCAGTTATGAGGGGGTAATGGTAACTGAAGCTTTCTTT.

In its sample, this clone was seen a few times. The chain joins TRBV10-3 to TRBJ1-2; D might be TRBD1 (6 bases). The CDR3 totals 14 residues. Trimming left V 6 bases short and J 3 bases short, with 14 bases between. The V gene's germline CDR1 is ENHRY and CDR2 SYGVKD. The CDR3 spells CAIRHRVSDYGYTF. Written as DNA, the CDR3 is TGTGCCATCAGACACAGGGTTTCCGACTATGGCTACACCTTC.